This record looks at one T cell receptor beta chain sequence and its context. The germline V gene has CDR1 SGHNT and CDR2 YENEEA. J lost 0 bases, V lost 0 bases, and 1 base had no gene match. CDR3 length equals 16 residues. One Seattle source followed patients from active infection through their disease course. This sample stems from a study of blood T cell repertoires in COVID-19. Overall study context: The United States, Italy and Spain provided the acute and convalescent COVID-19 samples. PBMCs, B-cell-depleted T cells, or T cells provided the cDNA or gDNA that made up the material.

As handled by the study authors: The assay estimated nucleated cells by amplifying reference gene primers. Produced via immunoSEQ multiplex PCR; TCRdb's table is partial and in-frame only. For V, J and clone size, that table is used; D and trimming come from the DNA. Seen here are 55,000 or so clones, 87% observed once, and the top ten hold around 3.4%. The V call is TRBV11-3, the J call TRBJ1-1; TRBD1 matches 10 bases. The receptor was isolated from a man aged 40-55 years with COVID-19, enrolled during active disease. Sequences were obtained from peripheral blood. CDR3 in amino acids: CASSLDGTGVNTEAFF. CDR3 coding DNA: TGTGCCAGCAGCTTAGATGGGACAGGGGTGAACACTGAAGCTTTCTTT.